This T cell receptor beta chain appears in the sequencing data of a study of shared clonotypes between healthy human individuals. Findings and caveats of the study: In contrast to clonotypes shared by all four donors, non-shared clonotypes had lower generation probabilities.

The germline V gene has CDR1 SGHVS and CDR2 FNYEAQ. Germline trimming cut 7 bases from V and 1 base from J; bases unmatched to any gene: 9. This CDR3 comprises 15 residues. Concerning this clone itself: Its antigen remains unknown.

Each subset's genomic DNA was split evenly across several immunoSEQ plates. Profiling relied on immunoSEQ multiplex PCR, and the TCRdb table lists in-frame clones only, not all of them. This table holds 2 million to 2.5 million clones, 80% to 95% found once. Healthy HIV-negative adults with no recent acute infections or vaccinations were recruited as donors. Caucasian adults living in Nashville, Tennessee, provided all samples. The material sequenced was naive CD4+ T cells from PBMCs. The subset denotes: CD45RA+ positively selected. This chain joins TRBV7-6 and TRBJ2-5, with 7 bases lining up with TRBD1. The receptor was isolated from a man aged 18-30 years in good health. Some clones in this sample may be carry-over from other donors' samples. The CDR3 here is CASILQGSLQETQYF. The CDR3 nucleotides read TGTGCCAGCATCCTACAGGGGAGCCTCCAAGAGACCCAGTACTTC.